Presented here are 29 T cell receptor beta chains from one specimen sequenced in a study of cytotoxic CD8 clonotypes in ibrutinib-treated CLL. Measured with immunoSEQ multiplex PCR; TCRdb has only the in-frame clones, and not every one. The sample has about 43,000 clones, under 75% seen once. The specimen was PBMCs, collected after 12 months of ibrutinib treatment. The receptors were sampled from a human donor with chronic lymphocytic leukemia.

The chain couples TRBV19 to TRBJ1-5; weak D call: TRBD1 (6 bases). Germline loops: CDR1 LNHDA, CDR2 SQIVND (reference sequence). Trimming shortened V by 7 bases and J by 8 bases, and 30 bases separated the two germline ends. The CDR3 consists of 18 residues. The CDR3 coding sequence is TGTGCCAGTACCATGGGTATGCCGAAAACAGGGATTCGTGAGCCCCAGCATTTT. It yields the protein CASTMGMPKTGIREPQHF.

V usage is TRBV5-6 and J usage is TRBJ1-2; D is unclear. The germline V and J ends were trimmed by 4 bases and 4 bases, with 8 bases remaining between them. From germline, CDR1 is SGHDT and CDR2 YYEEEE. CDR3 length equals 12 residues. CDR3 coding DNA: TGTGCCAGCAGCCCCAAGGCCTATGGCTACACCTTC. The encoded protein is CASSPKAYGYTF.

The CDR3 protein is CASSPQGTAEQYF. The CDR3 bases are TGTGCCAGCTCACCCCAAGGGACAGCCGAGCAGTACTTC. The chain carries TRBV18 and TRBJ2-7; 7 nucleotides agree with TRBD1. Trimming took 3 bases from V and 6 from J; bases not matched to a gene: 5. This CDR3 is 13 amino acids long. In germline, CDR1 is KGHSH, CDR2 LQKENI.

V is TRBV2 and J is TRBJ1-6; TRBD1 might be the D (6 bases). Germline V gene lookup returns CDR1 SNHLY and CDR2 FYNNEI. V dropped 4 bases and J dropped 0 bases, with 13 bases sitting between them. The CDR3 has 17 amino acids. The CDR3 loop reads CASSVRQAFSYNSPLHF. In DNA, the CDR3 is TGTGCCAGCAGTGTCAGACAGGCCTTCTCCTATAATTCACCCCTCCACTTT. Drawing the rest from reference TRBV2 and TRBJ1-6, the complete variable domain is EPEVTQTPSHQVTQMGQEVILRCVPISNHLYFYWYRQILGQKVEFLVSFYNNEISEKSEIFDDQFSVERPDGSNFTLKIRSTKLEDSAMYFCASSVRQAFSYNSPLHFGNGTRLTVT.

The chain carries TRBV5-1 and TRBJ1-6; tentative D call: TRBD1 (5 bases). CDR1 and CDR2 (germline): SGHRS, YFSETQ. The V end lost 3 bases, the J end lost 2 bases, and 9 bases lay between the germline ends. The CDR3 covers 15 residues. This chain's CDR3 is CASSSRDAYNSPLHF. CDR3 nucleotide sequence: TGCGCCAGCAGCTCCCGGGACGCCTATAATTCACCCCTCCACTTT.

The V call is TRBV4-1, the J call TRBJ1-2, with TRBD1 matching over 7 bases. Per germline, CDR1 MGHRA and CDR2 YSYEKL. This CDR3 contains 17 residues. With 1 base clipped from V and 2 bases from J, the junction kept 10 bases outside the gene matches. The CDR3 here is CASSQAGQQSPNYGYTF. The CDR3 nucleotides are TGCGCCAGCAGCCAAGCGGGACAGCAATCACCAAACTATGGCTACACCTTC.

The genes are TRBV7-3 and TRBJ2-2, with 8 nucleotides matching TRBD1. The CDR3 runs to 15 residues. Germline V CDR1 and CDR2: SGHTA, FQGTGA. The V and J ends lost 2 bases and 5 bases, in that order; junction bases with no gene match: 4. In DNA form, the CDR3 reads TGTGCCAGCAGCTTATCAGGGGGCCAAACCGGGGAGCTGTTTTTT. It specifies CASSLSGGQTGELFF.

J is TRBJ2-3 and V is TRBV28; 11 bases are a match to TRBD2. Germline CDR1 is MDHEN and CDR2 is SYDVKM. Trimming at V came to 3 bases and at J to 6 bases, leaving 14 bases not matched to a gene. This CDR3 is 18 amino acids long. For the CDR3, the DNA is TGTGCCAGCAGTTTTATTAGCCCCGGGACTAGCGGACAGGATACGCAGTATTTT. Its translation is CASSFISPGTSGQDTQYF.

The chain recombines TRBV2 with TRBJ2-3; D may be TRBD1 (5 bases). Trimming shortened V by 6 bases and J by 2 bases, and 9 bases separated the two germline ends. The germline CDR1 and CDR2 sequences are SNHLY and FYNNEI. The CDR3 spans 13 residues. The CDR3 nucleotides are TGTGCCAGCAGCGACAGATACACAGATACGCAGTATTTT. Encoded protein: CASSDRYTDTQYF.

This clone was seen a single time. The chain uses TRBV2 and TRBJ2-2, with 7 bases identical to TRBD2. From germline, CDR1 is SNHLY and CDR2 FYNNEI. V lost 3 bases, J lost 7 bases, and 8 bases stayed unmatched. The CDR3 is 15 amino acids. DNA for the CDR3: TGTGCCAGCAGTGAGGTTGCGGGGGATGTCGGGGAGCTGTTTTTT. Its protein product is CASSEVAGDVGELFF. Variable domain in full (rest from reference TRBV2 and TRBJ2-2): EPEVTQTPSHQVTQMGQEVILRCVPISNHLYFYWYRQILGQKVEFLVSFYNNEISEKSEIFDDQFSVERPDGSNFTLKIRSTKLEDSAMYFCASSEVAGDVGELFFGEGSRLTVL.

The chain recombines TRBV5-1 with TRBJ1-1; weak D call: TRBD1 (5 bases). The V end lost 2 bases, the J end lost 0 bases, and 8 bases lay between the germline ends. CDR3 length equals 14 residues. Germline CDR1 SGHRS, CDR2 YFSETQ. CDR3 sequence reads: CASSFTGMNTEAFF. For the CDR3, the DNA is TGCGCCAGCAGCTTCACAGGCATGAACACTGAAGCTTTCTTT.

This chain links TRBV5-1 with TRBJ2-1; weak D call: TRBD2 (6 bases). Germline V gives CDR1 SGHRS, CDR2 YFSETQ. The germline V and J ends were trimmed by 6 bases and 4 bases, with 14 bases remaining between them. This CDR3 comprises 14 residues. DNA for the CDR3: TGCGCCAGCACCCCGGTGGGGGGTTACAATGAGCAGTTCTTC. Translation: CASTPVGGYNEQFF. The full variable domain, its missing parts supplied by reference TRBV5-1 and TRBJ2-1, is KAGVTQTPRYLIKTRGQQVTLSCSPISGHRSVSWYQQTPGQGLQFLFEYFSETQRNKGNFPGRFSGRQFSNSRSEMNVSTLELGDSALYLCASTPVGGYNEQFFGPGTRLTVL.

The genes are TRBV6-6 and TRBJ2-5; 8 bases agree with TRBD1. This CDR3 has 16 amino acids. Germline lookup yields CDR1 MNHNY and CDR2 SVGAGI (reference sequence). Trimming cost V 4 bases and J 5 bases; bases outside gene matches: 12. The CDR3 sequence: CASSSPDREYTETQYF. The CDR3 bases are TGTGCCAGCAGTTCCCCGGACAGGGAATATACGGAGACCCAGTACTTC.

This clone was seen a few times. The V and J genes are TRBV19 and TRBJ1-2; no clear D gene. The CDR3 runs to 12 residues. The germline V and J ends were trimmed by 5 bases and 7 bases, with 11 bases remaining between them. Per the germline V gene, CDR1 is LNHDA and CDR2 is SQIVND (reference sequence). CDR3 coding DNA: TGTGCCAGTAGTGAAAGGACCTTTGGCTACACCTTC. Protein product: CASSERTFGYTF.

CDR3 protein: CATSSGAWGTEAFF. CDR3 in DNA: TGTGCCACCTCCTCGGGGGCATGGGGCACTGAAGCTTTCTTT. The gene calls are TRBV6-1 and TRBJ1-1, with D perhaps TRBD1 (6 bases). CDR1 is MNHNS and CDR2 is SASEGT in the germline V gene. V shed 10 bases and J shed 4 bases, with 19 bases lying between them. This CDR3 contains 14 residues.

This clone was counted a few times. This chain connects TRBV28 to TRBJ1-5, with a possible D match to TRBD1 (5 bases). Germline V gene data show CDR1 as MDHEN and CDR2 as SYDVKM. V gave up 3 bases and J gave up 5 bases, with 11 bases separating them. The CDR3 covers 14 residues. The CDR3 coding sequence is TGTGCCAGCAGTTTCCCGGGGGACCATCAGCCCCAGCATTTT. This gives the protein CASSFPGDHQPQHF.

The DNA for the CDR3 is TGTGCCAGCAGCCTCGGCGGTCTGAACACTGAAGCTTTCTTT. This gives the protein CASSLGGLNTEAFF. The chain joins TRBV7-9 to TRBJ1-1; D remains ambiguous. V shed 5 bases and J shed 0 bases, with 10 bases lying between them. The CDR3 runs to 14 residues. Germline lookup yields CDR1 SEHNR and CDR2 FQNEAQ (reference sequence).

This clone was seen only a few times. V usage is TRBV27 and J usage is TRBJ1-2, with D possibly matching TRBD1 (6 bases). The CDR3 totals 14 residues. CDR1 and CDR2 from the germline V gene are MNHEY and SMNVEV (reference sequence). Trimming shortened V by 5 bases and J by 4 bases, and 14 bases separated the two germline ends. Here the CDR3 reads CASSPQGTSYGYTF. As DNA, the CDR3 is TGTGCCAGCAGTCCGCAGGGGACCAGCTATGGCTACACCTTC.

A few counts support this clone. This specimen includes other DNA sequences encoding the same CDR3. The V and J genes are TRBV5-1 and TRBJ2-6; D is undetermined. V shed 0 bases and J shed 0 bases, with 4 bases lying between them. In germline, CDR1 is SGHRS, CDR2 YFSETQ. The CDR3 runs to 15 residues. The CDR3 region is CASSLGGSGANVLTF. In nucleotides, the CDR3 is TGCGCCAGCAGCTTGGGGGGCTCTGGGGCCAACGTCCTGACTTTC.

V usage is TRBV6-5 and J usage is TRBJ2-7, with TRBD2 as a possible D gene (7 bases). V lost 3 bases, J lost 3 bases, and 15 bases lay in between. Germline CDR1 reads MNHEY; CDR2 reads SVGAGI. This CDR3 spans 15 amino acids. Here the CDR3 DNA reads TGTGCCAGCAGTTATACTAAGAGGGGGGGCTACGAGCAGTACTTC. It yields the protein CASSYTKRGGYEQYF.

The CDR3 DNA reads TGCGCCAGCAGCCCCCAGGCGGGGACCAACTATGGCTACACCTTC. Amino acid sequence: CASSPQAGTNYGYTF. The V gene is TRBV5-1, the J gene TRBJ1-2; weak D call: TRBD1 (5 bases). V was shortened by 4 bases and J by 2 bases, with 15 bases between the two germline ends. The CDR3 contains 15 residues. The germline CDR1 and CDR2 sequences are SGHRS and YFSETQ.

The chain links TRBV9 to TRBJ1-3; TRBD1 might be the D (6 bases). Trimming removed 6 bases at V and 4 bases at J, with 14 bases between. CDR3 size: 14 residues. The germline CDR1 and CDR2 sequences are SGDLS and YYNGEE. CDR3 nucleotide sequence: TGTGCCAGCACCGGAGGGGGATCGGGAAACACCATATATTTT. Translation gives CASTGGGSGNTIYF.

The chain couples TRBV7-3 to TRBJ1-6, with a tentative D call TRBD1 (6 bases). Germline-derived CDR1 and CDR2 are SGHTA and FQGTGA. Between the trimmed V and J ends, which lost 2 bases and 9 bases, there was a span of 11 bases. The CDR3 length is 14 residues. The CDR3 reads CASSLGGGGSPLHF. CDR3 nucleotide sequence: TGTGCCAGCAGCTTAGGGGGCGGGGGTTCACCCCTCCACTTT. The full variable domain, its missing parts supplied by reference TRBV7-3 and TRBJ1-6, is GAGVSQTPSNKVTEKGKYVELRCDPISGHTALYWYRQSLGQGPEFLIYFQGTGAADDSGLPNDRFFAVRPEGSVSTLKIQRTERGDSAVYLCASSLGGGGSPLHFGNGTRLTVT.

The V gene is TRBV6-5, the J gene TRBJ1-3, with D hard to call. V lost 0 bases, J lost 0 bases, and 6 bases lay in between. Germline CDR1 and CDR2: MNHEY and SVGAGI. The CDR3 is 15 amino acids. CDR3 nucleotides: TGTGCCAGCAGTTACTCGGCCGCCTCTGGAAACACCATATATTTT. Residues: CASSYSAASGNTIYF.

The chain is built from TRBV10-3 and TRBJ1-5, with D hard to call. Germline assignment: CDR1 ENHRY and CDR2 SYGVKD. The CDR3 runs 14 residues. The V and J ends lost 5 bases and 5 bases respectively, with 13 bases between them. CDR3 sequence: CAISRLGRDQPQHF. CDR3 in DNA: TGTGCCATCAGTCGACTGGGGAGAGATCAGCCCCAGCATTTT.

This rearrangement joins TRBV5-1 to TRBJ1-5; D gene unclear. The germline CDR1 and CDR2 sequences are SGHRS and YFSETQ. The germline V and J ends were trimmed by 0 bases and 5 bases, with 6 bases remaining between them. CDR3 length: 13 amino acids. The DNA for the CDR3 is TGCGCCAGCAGCTTGGACGTGGATCAGCCCCAGCATTTT. Translating it yields CASSLDVDQPQHF.

J is TRBJ2-5 and V is TRBV18; D remains ambiguous. Germline V gene sequence: CDR1 KGHSH, CDR2 LQKENI. V dropped 4 bases and J dropped 5 bases, with 5 bases sitting between them. CDR3 size: 11 residues. CDR3 DNA: TGTGCCAGCTCACTTGATGAGACCCAGTACTTC. Translation: CASSLDETQYF.

The V gene is TRBV5-5, the J gene TRBJ1-5; possibly TRBD1 for D (6 bases). The CDR3 has 16 amino acids. Trimming shortened V by 0 bases and J by 8 bases, and 18 bases separated the two germline ends. Germline values: CDR1 SGHKS, CDR2 YYEKEE (reference sequence). The CDR3 protein is CASSLGHTGLSEPQHF. The CDR3 DNA reads TGTGCCAGCAGCTTGGGGCACACAGGGTTATCGGAGCCCCAGCATTTT.

CDR3 sequence (DNA): TGTGCCAGCAGACTTGACAGGGGCGAGCAGTACTTC. Its protein product is CASRLDRGEQYF. The chain couples TRBV5-4 to TRBJ2-7; 8 bases are a match to TRBD1. The CDR3 sequence is 12 residues long. V lost 5 bases to trimming and J lost 6 bases; unmatched junction nucleotides: 4. Germline values: CDR1 SGHNT, CDR2 YYREEE (reference sequence).